This T cell receptor beta chain originates from a study of T cell clonality in common variable immunodeficiency. The study, taken as a whole, reports: Compared with healthy controls, CVID subjects showed increased TCRbeta clonality, mostly in about a third. What drives increased CVID clonality needs T cell subpopulation sequencing. Compared with controls, CVID subjects had fewer shared TCRbeta clones.

CDR1 is MNHEY and CDR2 is SVGEGT in the germline V gene. The CDR3 runs 14 residues. V was clipped by 7 bases and J by 4 bases; unmatched bases: 5. Produced via immunoSEQ multiplex PCR; TCRdb's table is partial and in-frame only. Recorded here are approximately 81,000 clones, none singletons. This clone was counted at least ten times. The antigen is undetermined. The observed sequence ends 3 residues before the CDR3 terminus, with the missing tail filled in from the germline J gene. Each donor provided 5 to 8 ml of heparinized whole blood. V is TRBV6-2 or TRBV6-3 and J is TRBJ1-1; 11 bases are a match to TRBD1. The TCR originated in a person between 18 and 75 years old in good health. The specimen sequenced was peripheral blood mononuclear cells. The CDR3 reads CASTRDRGSTEAFF. CDR3 DNA, as far as it was read: TGTGCCAGCACCCGGGACAGGGGGAGCACTGAA.